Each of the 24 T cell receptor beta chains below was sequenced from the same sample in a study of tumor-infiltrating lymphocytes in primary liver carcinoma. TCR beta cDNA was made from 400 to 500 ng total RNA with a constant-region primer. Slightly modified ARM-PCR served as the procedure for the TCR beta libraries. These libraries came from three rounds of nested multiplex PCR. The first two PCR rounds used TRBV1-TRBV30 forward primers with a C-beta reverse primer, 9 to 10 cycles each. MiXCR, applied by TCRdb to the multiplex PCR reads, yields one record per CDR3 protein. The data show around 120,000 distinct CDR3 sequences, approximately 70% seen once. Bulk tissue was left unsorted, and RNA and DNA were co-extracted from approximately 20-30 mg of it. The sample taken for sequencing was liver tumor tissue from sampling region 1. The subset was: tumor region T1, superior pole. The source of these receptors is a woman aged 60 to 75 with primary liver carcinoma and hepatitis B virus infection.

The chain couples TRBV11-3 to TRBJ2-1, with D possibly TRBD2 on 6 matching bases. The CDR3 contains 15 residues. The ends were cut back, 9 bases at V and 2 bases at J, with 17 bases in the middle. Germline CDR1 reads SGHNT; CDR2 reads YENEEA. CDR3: CASSNYGSAYNEQFF. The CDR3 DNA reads TGTGCCAGTAGCAATTACGGGAGTGCCTACAATGAGCAGTTCTTC.

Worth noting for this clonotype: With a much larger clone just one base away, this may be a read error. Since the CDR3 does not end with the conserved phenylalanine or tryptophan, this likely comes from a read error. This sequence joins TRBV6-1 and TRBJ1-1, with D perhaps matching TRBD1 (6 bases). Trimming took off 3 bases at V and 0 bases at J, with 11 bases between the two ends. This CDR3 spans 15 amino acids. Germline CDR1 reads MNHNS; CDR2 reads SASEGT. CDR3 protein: CASSEGGAMNTEAFL. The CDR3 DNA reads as TGTGCCAGCAGTGAGGGGGGGGCCATGAACACTGAAGCTTTCCTT.

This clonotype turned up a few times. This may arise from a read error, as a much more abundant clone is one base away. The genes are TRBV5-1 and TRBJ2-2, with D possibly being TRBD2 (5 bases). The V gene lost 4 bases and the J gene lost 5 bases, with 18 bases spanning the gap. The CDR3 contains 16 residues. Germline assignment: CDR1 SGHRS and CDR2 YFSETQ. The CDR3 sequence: CASSALLVARTGELFF. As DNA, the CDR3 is TGCGCCAGCAGCGCACTACTAGTGGCAAGAACCGGGGAGCTGTTTTTT.

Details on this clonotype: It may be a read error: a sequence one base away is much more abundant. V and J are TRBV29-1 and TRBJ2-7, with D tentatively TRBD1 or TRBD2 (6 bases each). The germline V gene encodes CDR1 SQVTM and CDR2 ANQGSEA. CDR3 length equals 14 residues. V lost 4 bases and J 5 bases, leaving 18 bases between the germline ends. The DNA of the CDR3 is TGCAGCGTTGTAGGGGGGTTCGGGACGGACGAGCAGTACTTC. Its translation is CSVVGGFGTDEQYF.

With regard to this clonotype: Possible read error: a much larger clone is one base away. The CDR3 nucleotides are TGCGCCAGCAGCCCCGCGCCCCACTCTGGAAACACCATACATTTT. It yields the protein CASSPAPHSGNTIHF. The genes are TRBV4-1 and TRBJ1-3; D unresolved. Germline values: CDR1 MGHRA, CDR2 YSYEKL. This CDR3 is 15 amino acids long.

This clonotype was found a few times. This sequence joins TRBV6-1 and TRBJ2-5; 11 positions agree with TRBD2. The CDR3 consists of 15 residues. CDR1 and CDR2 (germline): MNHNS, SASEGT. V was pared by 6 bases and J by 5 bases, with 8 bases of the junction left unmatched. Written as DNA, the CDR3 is TGTGCCAGCAGGGCGGGACTAGCGGAGAGCGAGACCCAGTACTTC. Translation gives CASRAGLAESETQYF.

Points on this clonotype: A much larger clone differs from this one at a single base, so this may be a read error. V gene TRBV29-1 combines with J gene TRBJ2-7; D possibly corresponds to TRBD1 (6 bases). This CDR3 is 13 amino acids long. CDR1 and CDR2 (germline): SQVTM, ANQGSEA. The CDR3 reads CRVARGTTYEQYF. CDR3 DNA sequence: TGCAGGGTCGCCAGGGGTACTACCTACGAGCAGTACTTC.

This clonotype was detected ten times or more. This chain's CDR3 is CASTTAGYNSPLHF. CDR3 in DNA: TGTGCCAGCACGACAGCCGGGTATAATTCACCCCTCCACTTT. J is TRBJ1-6 and V is TRBV5-4; TRBD1 might be the D (5 bases). CDR1 and CDR2 from the germline V gene are SGHNT and YYREEE (reference sequence). The CDR3 runs to 14 residues. V lost 6 bases and J 4 bases, leaving 11 bases between the germline ends.

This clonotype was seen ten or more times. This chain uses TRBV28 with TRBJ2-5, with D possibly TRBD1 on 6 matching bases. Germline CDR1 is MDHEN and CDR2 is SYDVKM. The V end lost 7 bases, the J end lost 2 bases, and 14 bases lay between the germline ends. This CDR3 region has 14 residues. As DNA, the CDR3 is TGTGCCAGCACCGAAGACAGGCGACAAGAGACCCAGTACTTC. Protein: CASTEDRRQETQYF.

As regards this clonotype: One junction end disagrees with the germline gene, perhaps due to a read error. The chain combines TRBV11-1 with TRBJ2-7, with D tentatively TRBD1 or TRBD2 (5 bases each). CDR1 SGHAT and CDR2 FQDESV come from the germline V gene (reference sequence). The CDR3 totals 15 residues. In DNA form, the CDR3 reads TGTGCCAGCAGCTTAGCAGCAGGGAGCACCTACGGGCAGTACTTC. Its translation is CASSLAAGSTYGQYF.

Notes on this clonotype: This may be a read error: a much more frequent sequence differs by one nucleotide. CDR3 sequence (DNA): TGTGCCAGCAGTGAAGGAGGAGGTTACCAGTCCCAGCATTTT. Translating it yields CASSEGGGYQSQHF. The genes are TRBV6-1 and TRBJ1-5; D is uncertain. This CDR3 has 14 residues. Germline CDR1 is MNHNS and CDR2 is SASEGT. V was shortened by 1 base and J by 11 bases, with 15 bases between the two germline ends.

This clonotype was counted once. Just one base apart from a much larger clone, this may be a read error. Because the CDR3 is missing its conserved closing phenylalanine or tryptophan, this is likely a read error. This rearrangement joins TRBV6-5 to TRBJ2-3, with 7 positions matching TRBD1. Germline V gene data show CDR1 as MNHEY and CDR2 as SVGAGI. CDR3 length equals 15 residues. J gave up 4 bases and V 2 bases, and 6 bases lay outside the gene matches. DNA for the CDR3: TGTGCCAGCAGTTACCACACAGGGGCGGCAGATACGCAGTATCTT. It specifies CASSYHTGAADTQYL.

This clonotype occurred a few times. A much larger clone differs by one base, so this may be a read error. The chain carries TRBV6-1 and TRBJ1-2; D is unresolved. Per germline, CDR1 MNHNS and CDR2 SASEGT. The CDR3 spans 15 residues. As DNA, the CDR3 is TGTGGCAGCAGTTCCCGATCGGGTGGGAATTATGGCTACACCTTC. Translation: CGSSSRSGGNYGYTF.

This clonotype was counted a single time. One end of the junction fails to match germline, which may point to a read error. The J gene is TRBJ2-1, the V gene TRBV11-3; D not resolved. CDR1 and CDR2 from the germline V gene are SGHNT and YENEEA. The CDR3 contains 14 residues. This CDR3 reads CASSLLEPGNEQLF. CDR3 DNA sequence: TGTGCCAGCAGCTTACTGGAACCCGGCAATGAGCAGCTCTTC.

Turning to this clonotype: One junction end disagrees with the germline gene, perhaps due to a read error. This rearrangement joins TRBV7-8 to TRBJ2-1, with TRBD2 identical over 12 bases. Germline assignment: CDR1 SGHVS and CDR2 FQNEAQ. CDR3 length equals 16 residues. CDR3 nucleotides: TGTGCCAGGAGCTCCAGCGCTAGCGGGAGGGTGAACGAGCAGTTCTTC. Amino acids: CARSSSASGRVNEQFF.

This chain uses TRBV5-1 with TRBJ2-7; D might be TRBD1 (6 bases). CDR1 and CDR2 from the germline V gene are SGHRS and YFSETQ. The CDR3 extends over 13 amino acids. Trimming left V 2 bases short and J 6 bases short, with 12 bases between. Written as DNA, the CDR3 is TGCGCCAGCAGCTTAGGACAGTCCGCCGAGCAGTACTTC. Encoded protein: CASSLGQSAEQYF.

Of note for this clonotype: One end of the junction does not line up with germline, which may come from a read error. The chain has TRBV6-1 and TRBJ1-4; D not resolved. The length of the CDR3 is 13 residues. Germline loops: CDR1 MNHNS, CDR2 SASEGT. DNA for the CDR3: TGTGCCAGCAGTGAAGCGACAATGGGAAAACTGCTTTTT. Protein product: CASSEATMGKLLF.

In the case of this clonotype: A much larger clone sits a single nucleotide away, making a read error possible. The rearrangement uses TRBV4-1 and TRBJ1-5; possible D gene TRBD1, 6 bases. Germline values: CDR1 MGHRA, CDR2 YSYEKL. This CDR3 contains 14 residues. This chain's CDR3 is CASSQKPGDQPLHF. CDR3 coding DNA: TGCGCCAGCAGCCAAAAGCCAGGGGATCAGCCCCTGCATTTT.

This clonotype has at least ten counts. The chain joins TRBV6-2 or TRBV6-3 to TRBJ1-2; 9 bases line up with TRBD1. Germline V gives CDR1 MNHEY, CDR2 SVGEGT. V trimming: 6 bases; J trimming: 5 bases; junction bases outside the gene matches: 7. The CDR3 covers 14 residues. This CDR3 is CASSSTGGRYGYTF. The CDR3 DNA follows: TGTGCCAGCAGCTCGACAGGGGGACGGTATGGCTACACCTTC.

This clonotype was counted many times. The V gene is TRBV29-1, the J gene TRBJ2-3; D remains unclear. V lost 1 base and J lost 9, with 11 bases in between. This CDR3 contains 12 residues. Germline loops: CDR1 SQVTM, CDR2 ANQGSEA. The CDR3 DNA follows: TGCAGCGTTGAAGGGACGGGCGACACGCAGTATTTT. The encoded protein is CSVEGTGDTQYF.

CDR3 bases: TGTGCCAGCAGCCTACAGGGTAGACCCTACGAGCAGTTCTTC. It yields the protein CASSLQGRPYEQFF. J is TRBJ2-7 and V is TRBV7-9, with a possible D match to TRBD1 (6 bases). The J call may be incorrect, as the DNA end agrees better with TRBJ2-1. The V gene's germline CDR1 is SEHNR and CDR2 FQNEAQ (reference sequence). This CDR3 has 14 amino acids.

The CDR3 sequence: CASSQVRGGLPYEQYF. CDR3 nucleotides: TGTGCCAGCAGCCAAGTCAGGGGCGGCCTACCTTACGAGCAGTACTTC. The chain is built from TRBV16 and TRBJ2-7; TRBD1 is a possible D gene (6 bases). V dropped 2 bases and J dropped 4 bases, with 18 bases sitting between them. The CDR3 is made up of 16 amino acids. Germline V gives CDR1 KGHSY, CDR2 FQNENV.

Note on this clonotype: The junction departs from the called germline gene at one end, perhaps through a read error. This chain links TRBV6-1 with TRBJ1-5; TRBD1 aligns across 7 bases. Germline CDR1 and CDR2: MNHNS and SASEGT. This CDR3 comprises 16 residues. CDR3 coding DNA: TGTGCCACCGGGGGGCAGGGGGGATTGAGCAATCAGCCCCATCATTTT. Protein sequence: CATGGQGGLSNQPHHF.

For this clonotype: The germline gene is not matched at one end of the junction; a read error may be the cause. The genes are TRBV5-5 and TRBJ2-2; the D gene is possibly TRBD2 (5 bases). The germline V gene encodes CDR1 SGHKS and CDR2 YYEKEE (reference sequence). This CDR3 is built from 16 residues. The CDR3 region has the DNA TGTGCCAGCAGCTTGGGCGACCCCCGGAGGACCGGGGAGCCGTTTTTT. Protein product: CASSLGDPRRTGEPFF. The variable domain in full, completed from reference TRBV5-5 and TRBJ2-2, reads DAGVTQSPTHLIKTRGQQVTLRCSPISGHKSVSWYQQVLGQGPQFIFQYYEKEERGRGNFPDRFSARQFPNYSSELNVNALLLGDSALYLCASSLGDPRRTGEPFFGEGSRLTVL.